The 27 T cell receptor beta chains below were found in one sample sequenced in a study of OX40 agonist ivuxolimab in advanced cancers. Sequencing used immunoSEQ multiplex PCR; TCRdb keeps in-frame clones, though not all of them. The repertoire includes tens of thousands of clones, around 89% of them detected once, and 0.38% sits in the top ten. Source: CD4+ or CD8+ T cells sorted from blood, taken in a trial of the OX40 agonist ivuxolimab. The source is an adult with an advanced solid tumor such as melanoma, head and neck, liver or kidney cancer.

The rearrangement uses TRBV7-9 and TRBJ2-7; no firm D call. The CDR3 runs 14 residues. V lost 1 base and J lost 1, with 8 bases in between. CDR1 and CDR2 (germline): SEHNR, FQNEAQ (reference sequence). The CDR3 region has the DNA TGTGCCAGCAGCTTAGACCGTATTTCCTACGAGCAGTACTTC. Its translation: CASSLDRISYEQYF.

The CDR3 region is CSEVTGTDTQYF. For the CDR3, the DNA is TGCAGCGAAGTTACAGGGACAGATACGCAGTATTTT. The V call is TRBV29-1, the J call TRBJ2-3; possibly TRBD1 for D (6 bases). Germline V lookup: CDR1 SQVTM, CDR2 ANQGSEA. There are 12 residues in the CDR3. V was shortened by 7 bases and J by 3 bases, with 11 bases between the two germline ends.

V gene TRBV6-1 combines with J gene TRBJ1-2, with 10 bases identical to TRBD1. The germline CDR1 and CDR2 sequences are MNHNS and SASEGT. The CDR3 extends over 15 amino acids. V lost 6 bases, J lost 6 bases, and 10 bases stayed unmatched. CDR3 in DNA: TGTGCCAGCAGGACCGGGACAGGGGATACGAATGGCTACACCTTC. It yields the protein CASRTGTGDTNGYTF.

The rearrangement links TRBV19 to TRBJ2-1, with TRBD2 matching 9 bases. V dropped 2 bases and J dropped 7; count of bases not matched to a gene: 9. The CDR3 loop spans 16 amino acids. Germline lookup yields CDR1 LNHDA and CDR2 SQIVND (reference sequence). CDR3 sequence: CASSISGGLATNEQFF. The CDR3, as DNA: TGTGCCAGTAGTATAAGCGGGGGACTAGCCACAAATGAGCAGTTCTTC.

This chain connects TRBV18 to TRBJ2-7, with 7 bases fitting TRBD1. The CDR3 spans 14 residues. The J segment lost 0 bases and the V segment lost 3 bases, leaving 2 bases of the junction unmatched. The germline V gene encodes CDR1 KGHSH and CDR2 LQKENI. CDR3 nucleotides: TGTGCCAGCTCACCCCAGGGGGACTCCTACGAGCAGTACTTC. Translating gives CASSPQGDSYEQYF.

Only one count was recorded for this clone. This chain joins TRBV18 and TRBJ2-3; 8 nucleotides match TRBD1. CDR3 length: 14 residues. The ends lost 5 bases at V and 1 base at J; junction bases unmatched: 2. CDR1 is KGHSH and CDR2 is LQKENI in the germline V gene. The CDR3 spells CASSATGGTDTQYF. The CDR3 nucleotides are TGTGCCAGCTCAGCGACAGGGGGCACAGATACGCAGTATTTT.

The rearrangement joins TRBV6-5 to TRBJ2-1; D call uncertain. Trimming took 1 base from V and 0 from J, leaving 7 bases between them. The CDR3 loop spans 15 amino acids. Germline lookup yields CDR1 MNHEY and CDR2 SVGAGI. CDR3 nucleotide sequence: TGTGCCAGCAGTTACTTCGGCAGCTCCTACAATGAGCAGTTCTTC. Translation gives CASSYFGSSYNEQFF.

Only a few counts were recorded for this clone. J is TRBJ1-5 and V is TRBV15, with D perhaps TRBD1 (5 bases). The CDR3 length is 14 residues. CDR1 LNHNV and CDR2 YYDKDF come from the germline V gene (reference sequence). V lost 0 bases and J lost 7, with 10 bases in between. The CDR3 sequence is CATSRDPGSQPQHF. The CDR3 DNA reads TGTGCCACCAGCAGAGACCCAGGGAGCCAGCCCCAGCATTTT. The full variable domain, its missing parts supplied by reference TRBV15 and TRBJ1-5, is DAMVIQNPRYQVTQFGKPVTLSCSQTLNHNVMYWYQQKSSQAPKLLFHYYDKDFNNEADTPDNFQSRRPNTSFCFLDIRSPGLGDTAMYLCATSRDPGSQPQHFGDGTRLSIL.

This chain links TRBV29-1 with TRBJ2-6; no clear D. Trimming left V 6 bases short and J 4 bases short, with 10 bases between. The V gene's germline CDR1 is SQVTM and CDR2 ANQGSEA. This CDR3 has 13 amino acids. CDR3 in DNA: TGCAGCGTCGACGCCGAGGGGGCCAACGTCCTGACTTTC. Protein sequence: CSVDAEGANVLTF.

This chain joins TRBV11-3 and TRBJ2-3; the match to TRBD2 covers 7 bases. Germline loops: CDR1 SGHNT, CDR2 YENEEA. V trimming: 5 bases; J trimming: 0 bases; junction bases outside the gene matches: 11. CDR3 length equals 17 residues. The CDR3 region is CASSGQSGAASTDTQYF. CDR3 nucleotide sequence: TGTGCCAGCAGCGGGCAAAGCGGGGCGGCTAGCACAGATACGCAGTATTTT.

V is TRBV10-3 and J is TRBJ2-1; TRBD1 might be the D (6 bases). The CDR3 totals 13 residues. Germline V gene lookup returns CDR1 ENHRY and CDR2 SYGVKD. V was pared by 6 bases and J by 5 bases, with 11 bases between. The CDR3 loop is CAIRTGGNNEQFF. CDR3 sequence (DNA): TGTGCCATCAGGACAGGTGGGAACAATGAGCAGTTCTTC.

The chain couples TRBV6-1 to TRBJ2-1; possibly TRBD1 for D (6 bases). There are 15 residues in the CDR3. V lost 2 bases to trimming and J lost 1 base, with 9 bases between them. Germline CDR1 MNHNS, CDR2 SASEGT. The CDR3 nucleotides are TGTGCCAGCAGTGAAAGGACAGATTCCTACAATGAGCAGTTCTTC. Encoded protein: CASSERTDSYNEQFF.

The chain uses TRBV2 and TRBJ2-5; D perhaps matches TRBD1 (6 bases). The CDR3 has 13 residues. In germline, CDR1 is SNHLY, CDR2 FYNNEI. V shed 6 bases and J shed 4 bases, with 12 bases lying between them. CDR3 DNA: TGTGCCAGCAGATTACAGGGTGGAGAGACCCAGTACTTC. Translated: CASRLQGGETQYF.

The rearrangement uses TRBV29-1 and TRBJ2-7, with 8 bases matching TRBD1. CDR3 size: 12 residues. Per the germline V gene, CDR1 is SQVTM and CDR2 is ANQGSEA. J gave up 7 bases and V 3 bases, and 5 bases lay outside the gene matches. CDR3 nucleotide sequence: TGCAGCGTTGATCAGGGGGCGGGTGAGCAGTACTTC. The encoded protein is CSVDQGAGEQYF.

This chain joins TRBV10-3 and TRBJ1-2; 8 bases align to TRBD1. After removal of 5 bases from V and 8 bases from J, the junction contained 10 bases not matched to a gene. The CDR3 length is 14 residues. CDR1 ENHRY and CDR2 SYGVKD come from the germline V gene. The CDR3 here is CAISQSDREGGYTF. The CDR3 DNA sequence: TGTGCCATCAGTCAATCGGACAGGGAAGGCGGCTACACCTTC.

DNA for the CDR3: TGTGCCAGCTCTAAGGATGTTAGCGGGAGTGGCACCGGGGAGCTGTTTTTT. Its translation is CASSKDVSGSGTGELFF. The chain joins TRBV2 to TRBJ2-2; 9 bases match TRBD2. Per the germline V gene, CDR1 is SNHLY and CDR2 is FYNNEI. J was trimmed by 4 bases and V by 8 bases; bases with no gene match: 14. CDR3 length equals 17 residues.

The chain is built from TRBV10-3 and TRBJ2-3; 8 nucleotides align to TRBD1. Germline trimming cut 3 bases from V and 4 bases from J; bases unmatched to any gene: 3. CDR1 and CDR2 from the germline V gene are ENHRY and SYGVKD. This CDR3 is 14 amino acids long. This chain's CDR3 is CAISEGQGADTQYF. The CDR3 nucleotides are TGTGCCATCAGTGAAGGACAGGGTGCAGATACGCAGTATTTT.

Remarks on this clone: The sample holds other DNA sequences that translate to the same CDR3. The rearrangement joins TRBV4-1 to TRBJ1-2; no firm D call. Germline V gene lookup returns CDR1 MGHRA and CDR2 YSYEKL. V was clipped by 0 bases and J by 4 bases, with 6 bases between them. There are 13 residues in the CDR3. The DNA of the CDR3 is TGCGCCAGCAGCCAAGACGGTTTCTATGGCTACACCTTC. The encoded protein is CASSQDGFYGYTF.

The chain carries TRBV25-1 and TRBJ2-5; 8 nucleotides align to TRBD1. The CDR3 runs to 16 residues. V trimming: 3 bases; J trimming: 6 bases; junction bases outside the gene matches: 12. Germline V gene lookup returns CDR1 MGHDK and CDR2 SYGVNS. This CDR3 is CASSEVRRQGAQTQYF. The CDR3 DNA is TGTGCCAGCAGTGAGGTGAGGAGGCAGGGGGCGCAGACCCAGTACTTC.

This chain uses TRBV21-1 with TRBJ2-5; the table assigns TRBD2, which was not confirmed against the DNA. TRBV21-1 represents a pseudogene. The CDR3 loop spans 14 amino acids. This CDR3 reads CASSSCGVSETQYF. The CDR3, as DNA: TGTGCCAGCAGCTCGTGCGGGGTGAGCGAGACCCAGTACTTC.

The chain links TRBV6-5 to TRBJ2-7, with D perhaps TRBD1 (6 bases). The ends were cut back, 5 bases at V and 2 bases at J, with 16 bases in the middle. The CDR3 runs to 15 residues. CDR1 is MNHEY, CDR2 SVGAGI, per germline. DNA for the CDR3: TGTGCCAGCAGTCACCGGCCGACAGGCCCCTACGAGCAGTACTTC. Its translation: CASSHRPTGPYEQYF.

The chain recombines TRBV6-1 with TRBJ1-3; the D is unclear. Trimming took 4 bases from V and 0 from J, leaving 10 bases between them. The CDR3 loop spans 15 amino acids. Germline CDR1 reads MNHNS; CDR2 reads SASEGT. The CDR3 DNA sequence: TGTGCCAGCAGTGGCCGAGGGATCTCTGGAAACACCATATATTTT. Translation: CASSGRGISGNTIYF.

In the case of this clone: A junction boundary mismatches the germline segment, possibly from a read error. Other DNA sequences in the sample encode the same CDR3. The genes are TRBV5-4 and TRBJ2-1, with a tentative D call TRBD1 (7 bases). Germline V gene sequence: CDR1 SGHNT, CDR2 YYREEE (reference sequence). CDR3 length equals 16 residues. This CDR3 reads CASSGWYQAGGYEQFF. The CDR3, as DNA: TGTGCTAGCAGCGGGTGGTACCAGGCAGGGGGTTATGAGCAGTTCTTC.

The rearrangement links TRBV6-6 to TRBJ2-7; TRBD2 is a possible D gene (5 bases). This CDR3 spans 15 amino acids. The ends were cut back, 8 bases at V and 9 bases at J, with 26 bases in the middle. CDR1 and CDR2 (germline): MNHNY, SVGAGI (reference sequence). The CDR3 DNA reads TGTGCCAGCGGCCCCGACCGACTATCCCCTACGCCGCAGTACTTC. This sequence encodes CASGPDRLSPTPQYF.

The CDR3 DNA reads as TGCGCCAGCAGCTTAAACAACCGACAGACGTACCAAGAGACCCAGTACTTC. This gives the protein CASSLNNRQTYQETQYF. This chain uses TRBV5-1 with TRBJ2-5; D is possibly TRBD1 (5 bases). The CDR3 is made up of 17 amino acids. Germline-derived CDR1 and CDR2 are SGHRS and YFSETQ. V was pared by 2 bases and J by 0 bases, with 17 bases between.

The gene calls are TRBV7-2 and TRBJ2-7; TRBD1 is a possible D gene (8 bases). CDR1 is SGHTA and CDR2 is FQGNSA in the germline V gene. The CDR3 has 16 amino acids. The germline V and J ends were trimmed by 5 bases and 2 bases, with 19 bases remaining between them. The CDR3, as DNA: TGTGCCAGCAGCCCGGGGGGTGTACAGGGGGCCTACGAGCAGTACTTC. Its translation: CASSPGGVQGAYEQYF.

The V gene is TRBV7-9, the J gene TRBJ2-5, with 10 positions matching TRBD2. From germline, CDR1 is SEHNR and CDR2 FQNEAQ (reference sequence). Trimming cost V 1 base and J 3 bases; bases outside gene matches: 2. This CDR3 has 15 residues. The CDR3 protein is CASSLEGLAEETQYF. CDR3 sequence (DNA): TGTGCCAGCAGCTTAGAAGGACTAGCGGAAGAGACCCAGTACTTC.